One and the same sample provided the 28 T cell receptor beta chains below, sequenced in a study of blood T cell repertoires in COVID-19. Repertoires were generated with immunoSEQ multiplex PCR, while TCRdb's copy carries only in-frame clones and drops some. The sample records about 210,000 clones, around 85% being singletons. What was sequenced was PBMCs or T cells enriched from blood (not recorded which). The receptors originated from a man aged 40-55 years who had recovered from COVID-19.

The CDR3 bases are TGCGCCAGCAGCCAACGGACTAGCGGGGACAATGAGCAGTTCTTC. Translating gives CASSQRTSGDNEQFF. The chain carries TRBV5-1 and TRBJ2-1, with TRBD2 matching over 12 bases. Germline CDR1 SGHRS, CDR2 YFSETQ. The CDR3 covers 15 residues. J lost 5 bases, V lost 4 bases, and 4 bases had no gene match.

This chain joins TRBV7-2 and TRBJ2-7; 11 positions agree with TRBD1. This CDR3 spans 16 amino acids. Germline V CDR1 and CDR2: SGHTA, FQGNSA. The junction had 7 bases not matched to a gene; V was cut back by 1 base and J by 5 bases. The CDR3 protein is CASSLVGTGGIHEQYF. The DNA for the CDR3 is TGTGCCAGCAGCTTAGTCGGGACAGGGGGGATCCACGAGCAGTACTTC.

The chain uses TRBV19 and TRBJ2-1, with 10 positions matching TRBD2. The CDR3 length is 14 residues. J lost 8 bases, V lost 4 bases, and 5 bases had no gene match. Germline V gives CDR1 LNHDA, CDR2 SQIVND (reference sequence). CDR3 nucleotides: TGTGCCAGTAGTAAGCGGGAGGGCATCTATGAGCAGTTCTTC. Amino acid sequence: CASSKREGIYEQFF.

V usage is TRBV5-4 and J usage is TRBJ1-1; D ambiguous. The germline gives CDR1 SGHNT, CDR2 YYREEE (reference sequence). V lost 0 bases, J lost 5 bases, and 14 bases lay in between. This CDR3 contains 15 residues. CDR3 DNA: TGTGCCAGCAGCTTGGGGGAGGGTGGTCGGACTGAAGCTTTCTTT. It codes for CASSLGEGGRTEAFF.

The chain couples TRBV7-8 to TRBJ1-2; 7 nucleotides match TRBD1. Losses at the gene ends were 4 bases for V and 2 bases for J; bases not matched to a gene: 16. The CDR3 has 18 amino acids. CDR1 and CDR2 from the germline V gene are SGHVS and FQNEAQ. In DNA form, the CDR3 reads TGTGCCAGCAGCTCAGGCCCCGGGACAGAACCTTGGAACTATGGCTACACCTTC. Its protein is CASSSGPGTEPWNYGYTF.

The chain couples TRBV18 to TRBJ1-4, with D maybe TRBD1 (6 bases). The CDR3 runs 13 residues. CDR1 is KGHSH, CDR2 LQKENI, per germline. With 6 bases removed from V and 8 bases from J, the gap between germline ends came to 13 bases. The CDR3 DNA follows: TGTGCCAGCTCTCGGAGTACAGGGGAAAAACTGTTTTTT. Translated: CASSRSTGEKLFF.

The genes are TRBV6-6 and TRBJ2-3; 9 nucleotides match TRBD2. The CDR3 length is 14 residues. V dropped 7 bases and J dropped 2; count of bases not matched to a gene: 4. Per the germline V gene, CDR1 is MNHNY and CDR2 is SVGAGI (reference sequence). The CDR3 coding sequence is TGTGCCAGCACTCTAGCGGGAAACACAGATACGCAGTATTTT. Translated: CASTLAGNTDTQYF.

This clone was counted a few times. This CDR3 reads CASSGGTGGDEKLFF. The CDR3 DNA reads as TGCGCCAGCAGCGGAGGGACAGGGGGAGATGAAAAACTGTTTTTT. The chain joins TRBV5-1 to TRBJ1-4; 11 nucleotides line up with TRBD1. V lost 4 bases, J lost 6 bases, and 5 bases stayed unmatched. Germline assignment: CDR1 SGHRS and CDR2 YFSETQ. The CDR3 has 15 residues.

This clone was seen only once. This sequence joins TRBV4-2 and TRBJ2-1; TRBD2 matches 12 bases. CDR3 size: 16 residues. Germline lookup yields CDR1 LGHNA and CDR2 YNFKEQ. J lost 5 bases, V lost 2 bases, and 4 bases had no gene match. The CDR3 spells CASSQLAGGPHNEQFF. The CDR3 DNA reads TGTGCCAGCAGCCAACTAGCGGGAGGGCCTCACAATGAGCAGTTCTTC.

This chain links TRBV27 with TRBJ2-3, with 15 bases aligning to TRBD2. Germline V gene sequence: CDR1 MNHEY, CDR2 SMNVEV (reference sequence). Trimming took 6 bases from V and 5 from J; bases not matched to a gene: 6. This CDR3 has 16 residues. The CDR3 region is CASRGLAGGIGDTQYF. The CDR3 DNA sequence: TGTGCCAGCAGGGGACTAGCGGGAGGTATCGGAGATACGCAGTATTTT.

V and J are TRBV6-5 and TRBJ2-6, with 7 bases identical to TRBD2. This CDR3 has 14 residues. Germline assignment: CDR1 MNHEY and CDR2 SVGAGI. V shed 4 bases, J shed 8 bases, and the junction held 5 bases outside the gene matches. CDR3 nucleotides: TGTGCCAGCAGTTTGGGACTACCTCCCAACGTCCTGACTTTC. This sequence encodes CASSLGLPPNVLTF.

CDR3: CSVGAFSGNEQFF. The CDR3 DNA is TGCAGCGTTGGAGCCTTTTCCGGGAATGAGCAGTTCTTC. The genes are TRBV29-1 and TRBJ2-1; D not certain. The length of the CDR3 is 13 residues. CDR1 SQVTM and CDR2 ANQGSEA come from the germline V gene. V lost 4 bases, J lost 7 bases, and 14 bases lay in between.

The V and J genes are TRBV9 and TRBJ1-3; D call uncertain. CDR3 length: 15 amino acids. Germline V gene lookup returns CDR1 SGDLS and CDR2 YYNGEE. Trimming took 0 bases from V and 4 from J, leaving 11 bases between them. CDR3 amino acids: CASSVATRLGNTIYF. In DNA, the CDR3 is TGTGCCAGCAGCGTAGCAACGCGATTAGGAAACACCATATATTTT.

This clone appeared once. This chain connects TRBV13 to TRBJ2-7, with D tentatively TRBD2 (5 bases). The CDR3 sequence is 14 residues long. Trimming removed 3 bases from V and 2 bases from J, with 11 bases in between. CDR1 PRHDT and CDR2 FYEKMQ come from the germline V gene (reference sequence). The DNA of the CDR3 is TGTGCCAGCAGCTTGGCGGGCTACCCCTACGAGCAGTACTTC. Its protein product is CASSLAGYPYEQYF.

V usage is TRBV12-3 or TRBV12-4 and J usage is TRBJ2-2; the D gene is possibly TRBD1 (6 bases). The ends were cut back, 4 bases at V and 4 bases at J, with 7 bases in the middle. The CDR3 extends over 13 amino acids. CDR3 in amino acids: CASSSQGTGELFF. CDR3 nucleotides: TGTGCCAGCAGTTCACAGGGCACCGGGGAGCTGTTTTTT.

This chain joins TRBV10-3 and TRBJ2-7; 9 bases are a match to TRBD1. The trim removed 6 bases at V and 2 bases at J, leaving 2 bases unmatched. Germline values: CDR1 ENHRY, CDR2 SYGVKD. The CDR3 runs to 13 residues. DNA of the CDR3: TGTGCCATCAGCGGGACAGGGACCTACGAGCAGTACTTC. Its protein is CAISGTGTYEQYF.

The CDR3 loop is CAISAKQGAGDTQYF. The CDR3 DNA follows: TGTGCCATCAGTGCAAAACAGGGGGCTGGAGATACGCAGTATTTT. The V gene is TRBV10-3, the J gene TRBJ2-3; 9 bases map to TRBD1. The CDR3 length is 15 residues. V shed 4 bases and J 5 bases; nucleotides not matched to a gene: 7. Germline loops: CDR1 ENHRY, CDR2 SYGVKD.

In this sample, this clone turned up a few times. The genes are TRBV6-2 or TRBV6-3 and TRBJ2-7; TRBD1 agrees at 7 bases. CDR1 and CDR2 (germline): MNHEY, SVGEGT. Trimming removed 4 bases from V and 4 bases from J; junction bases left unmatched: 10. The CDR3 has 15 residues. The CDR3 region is CASSSTGSPTYEQYF. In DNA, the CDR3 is TGTGCCAGCAGTTCGACAGGGTCTCCCACGTACGAGCAGTACTTC.

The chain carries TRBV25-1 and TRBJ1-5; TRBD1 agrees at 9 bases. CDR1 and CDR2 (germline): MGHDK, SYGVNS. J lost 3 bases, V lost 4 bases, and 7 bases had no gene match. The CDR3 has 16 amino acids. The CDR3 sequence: CASSGDRDFFNQPQHF. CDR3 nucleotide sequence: TGTGCCAGCAGTGGGGACAGGGATTTTTTCAATCAGCCCCAGCATTTT.

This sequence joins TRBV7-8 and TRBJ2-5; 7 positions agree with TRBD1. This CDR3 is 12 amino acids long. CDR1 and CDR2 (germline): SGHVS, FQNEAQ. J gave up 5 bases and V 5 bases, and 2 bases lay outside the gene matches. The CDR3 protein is CASSPQGETQYF. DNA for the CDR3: TGTGCCAGCAGCCCACAGGGGGAGACCCAGTACTTC.

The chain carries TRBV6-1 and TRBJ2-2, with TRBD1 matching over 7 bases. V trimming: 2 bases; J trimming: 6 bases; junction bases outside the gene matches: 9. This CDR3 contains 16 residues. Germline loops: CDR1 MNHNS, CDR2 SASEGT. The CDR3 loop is CASSESTGVGAGELFF. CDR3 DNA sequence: TGTGCCAGCAGTGAATCAACAGGGGTCGGTGCCGGGGAGCTGTTTTTT.

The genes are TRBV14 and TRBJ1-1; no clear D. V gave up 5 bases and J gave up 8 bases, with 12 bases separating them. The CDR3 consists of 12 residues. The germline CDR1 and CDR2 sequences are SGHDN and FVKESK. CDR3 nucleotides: TGTGCCAGCAGCATAGGAGCCTCAGAAGCTTTCTTT. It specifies CASSIGASEAFF. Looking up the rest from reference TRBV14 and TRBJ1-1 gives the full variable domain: EAGVTQFPSHSVIEKGQTVTLRCDPISGHDNLYWYRRVMGKEIKFLLHFVKESKQDESGMPNNRFLAERTGGTYSTLKVQPAELEDSGVYFCASSIGASEAFFGQGTRLTVV.

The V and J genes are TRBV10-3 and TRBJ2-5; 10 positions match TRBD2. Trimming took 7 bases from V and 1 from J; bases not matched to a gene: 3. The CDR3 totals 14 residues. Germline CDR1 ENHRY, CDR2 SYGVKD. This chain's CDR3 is CAIKASGSQETQYF. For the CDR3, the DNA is TGTGCCATCAAGGCTAGCGGGAGCCAAGAGACCCAGTACTTC.

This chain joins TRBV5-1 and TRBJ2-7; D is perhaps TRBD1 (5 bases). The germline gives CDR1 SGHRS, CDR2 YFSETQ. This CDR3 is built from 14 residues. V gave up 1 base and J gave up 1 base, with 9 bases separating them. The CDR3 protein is CASSLFQGSYEQYF. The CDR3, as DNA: TGCGCCAGCAGCTTGTTCCAGGGTTCCTACGAGCAGTACTTC.

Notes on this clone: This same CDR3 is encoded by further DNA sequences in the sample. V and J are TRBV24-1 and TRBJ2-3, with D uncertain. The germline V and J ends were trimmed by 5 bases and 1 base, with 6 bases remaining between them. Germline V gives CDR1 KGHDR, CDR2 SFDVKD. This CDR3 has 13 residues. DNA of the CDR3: TGTGCCACCAGTGTCGGAGGCACAGATACGCAGTATTTT. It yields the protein CATSVGGTDTQYF.

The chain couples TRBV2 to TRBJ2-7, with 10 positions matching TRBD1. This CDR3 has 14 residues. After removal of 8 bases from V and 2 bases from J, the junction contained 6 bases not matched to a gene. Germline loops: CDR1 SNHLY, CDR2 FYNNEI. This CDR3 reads CASHRQGATYEQYF. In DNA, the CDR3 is TGTGCCAGCCACCGACAGGGGGCAACCTACGAGCAGTACTTC.

The CDR3 sequence: CASGSGLTYEQYF. The CDR3 nucleotides are TGTGCTAGTGGGTCGGGACTGACCTACGAGCAGTACTTC. V is TRBV12-5 and J is TRBJ2-7; TRBD2 is a possible D gene (6 bases). This CDR3 has 13 amino acids. Looked up from germline, CDR1 is LGHNT and CDR2 is FRNRAP. V lost 6 bases to trimming and J lost 2 bases, with 11 bases between them.

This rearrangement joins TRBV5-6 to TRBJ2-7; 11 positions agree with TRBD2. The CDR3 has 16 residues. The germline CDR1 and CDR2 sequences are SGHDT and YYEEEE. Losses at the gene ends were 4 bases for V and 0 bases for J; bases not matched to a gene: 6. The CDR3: CASSPTLAGASYEQYF. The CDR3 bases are TGTGCCAGCAGCCCCACACTAGCGGGGGCCTCCTACGAGCAGTACTTC.